The rows below give T cell receptor beta chains drawn from one sample of a study of memory CD4+ T cells and cytomegalovirus serostatus. The method was immunoSEQ multiplex PCR; TCRdb's version includes in-frame clones alone and lacks a portion of them. This sample carries tens of thousands of clones, around 80% of them seen once, and the ten largest clones take approximately 0.78%. The sample was memory CD4+ T cells from blood. All receptors derive from an adult in good health and CMV-seronegative. CDR3s include the opening cysteine and the closing phenylalanine or tryptophan. The D gene is left open where the match is weak. Expanded clones get a size class; other rows say once, few or many, or leave the size out.

D gene: .
J gene: TRBJ1-1
V gene: TRBV2
clone size: .
CDR3 protein: CASGRANTEAFF
CDR3 DNA: TGTGCCAGCGGCCGGGCGAACACTGAAGCTTTCTTT

D gene: .
J gene: TRBJ2-3
V gene: TRBV29-1
clone size: once
CDR3 protein: CSESRDNLDTQYF
CDR3 DNA: TGCAGCGAATCCCGGGACAACCTTGATACGCAGTATTTT

D gene: .
J gene: TRBJ1-1
V gene: TRBV18
clone size: .
CDR3 protein: CASSPLGRNTEAFF
CDR3 DNA: TGTGCCAGCTCACCCCTAGGGAGAAACACTGAAGCTTTCTTT

D gene: TRBD1
J gene: TRBJ2-1
V gene: TRBV30
clone size: .
CDR3 protein: CAWKGGTGAVNEQFF
CDR3 DNA: TGTGCCTGGAAGGGGGGGACAGGGGCAGTGAATGAGCAGTTCTTC

D gene: .
J gene: TRBJ1-1
V gene: TRBV9
clone size: .
CDR3 protein: CASSVDPGVITEAFF
CDR3 DNA: TGTGCCAGCAGCGTAGATCCAGGGGTGATCACTGAAGCTTTCTTT

D gene: .
J gene: TRBJ1-2
V gene: TRBV30
clone size: once
CDR3 protein: CAWMADGRGYTF
CDR3 DNA: TGTGCCTGGATGGCCGACGGTCGTGGCTACACCTTC

D gene: .
J gene: TRBJ1-5
V gene: TRBV10-1
clone size: .
CDR3 protein: CASSERGNQPQHF
CDR3 DNA: TGCGCCAGCAGTGAACGGGGCAATCAGCCCCAGCATTTT

D gene: .
J gene: TRBJ1-2
V gene: TRBV7-9
clone size: few
CDR3 protein: CASSHEGRNYGYTF
CDR3 DNA: TGTGCCAGCAGCCACGAGGGGAGGAACTATGGCTACACCTTC

D gene: .
J gene: TRBJ2-2
V gene: TRBV5-1
clone size: .
CDR3 protein: CASSSRRGDTGELFF
CDR3 DNA: TGCGCCAGCAGCTCCCGCAGGGGAGACACCGGGGAGCTGTTTTTT

D gene: TRBD1
J gene: TRBJ2-1
V gene: TRBV5-1
clone size: once
CDR3 protein: CASSLDGQAAYNEQFF
CDR3 DNA: TGCGCCAGCAGCTTGGACGGACAGGCAGCCTACAATGAGCAGTTCTTC

D gene: .
J gene: TRBJ1-2
V gene: TRBV13
clone size: .
CDR3 protein: CASSLGTGTNYGYTF
CDR3 DNA: TGTGCCAGCAGCTTAGGCACAGGAACTAACTATGGCTACACCTTC

D gene: .
J gene: TRBJ1-3
V gene: TRBV25-1
clone size: .
CDR3 protein: CASSWGVSGNTIYF
CDR3 DNA: TGTGCCAGCAGCTGGGGGGTCTCTGGAAACACCATATATTTT

D gene: TRBD2
J gene: TRBJ2-2
V gene: TRBV28
clone size: few
CDR3 protein: CASTLAGYTGELFF
CDR3 DNA: TGTGCCAGCACACTAGCGGGGTATACCGGGGAGCTGTTTTTT

D gene: .
J gene: TRBJ2-7
V gene: TRBV5-5
clone size: .
CDR3 protein: CASSLGISGKAYF
CDR3 DNA: TGTGCCAGCAGCTTGGGTATCAGTGGAAAGGCGTACTTC

D gene: .
J gene: TRBJ1-3
V gene: TRBV5-1
clone size: .
CDR3 protein: CASSLTGGGSGNTIYF
CDR3 DNA: TGCGCCAGCAGCCTGACGGGTGGGGGCTCTGGAAACACCATATATTTT

D gene: .
J gene: TRBJ2-6
V gene: TRBV2
clone size: .
CDR3 protein: CASSPVASGANVLTF
CDR3 DNA: TGTGCCAGCAGTCCTGTCGCCTCTGGGGCCAACGTCCTGACTTTC

D gene: .
J gene: TRBJ1-5
V gene: TRBV7-9
clone size: few
CDR3 protein: CASSARTGPGANPPQHF
CDR3 DNA: TGTGCCAGCAGCGCCAGAACCGGGCCCGGGGCGAATCCGCCCCAGCATTTT

D gene: .
J gene: TRBJ2-1
V gene: TRBV4-2
clone size: .
CDR3 protein: CASSQEGAYNEQFF
CDR3 DNA: TGTGCCAGCAGCCAAGAGGGGGCCTACAATGAGCAGTTCTTC

D gene: .
J gene: TRBJ1-1
V gene: TRBV27
clone size: .
CDR3 protein: CASSAFPHGGAFF
CDR3 DNA: TGTGCCAGCAGTGCCTTCCCCCACGGAGGTGCTTTCTTT

D gene: TRBD1
J gene: TRBJ2-1
V gene: TRBV29-1
clone size: .
CDR3 protein: CSVRTGSWQSSYNEQFF
CDR3 DNA: TGCAGCGTCCGGACAGGGAGCTGGCAGAGCTCCTACAATGAGCAGTTCTTC

D gene: .
J gene: TRBJ1-1
V gene: TRBV28
clone size: .
CDR3 protein: CASSPPRTEAFF
CDR3 DNA: TGTGCCAGCAGTCCCCCTCGGACTGAAGCTTTCTTT

D gene: .
J gene: TRBJ1-6
V gene: TRBV9
clone size: .
CDR3 protein: CASSVGIEQNSPLHF
CDR3 DNA: TGTGCCAGCAGCGTAGGGATTGAACAGAATTCACCCCTCCACTTT

D gene: .
J gene: TRBJ2-1
V gene: TRBV19
clone size: few
CDR3 protein: CASSKTSISYNEQFF
CDR3 DNA: TGTGCCAGTAGTAAAACTAGCATCTCCTACAATGAGCAGTTCTTC

D gene: .
J gene: TRBJ2-5
V gene: TRBV11-1
clone size: .
CDR3 protein: CASSYETKETQYF
CDR3 DNA: TGTGCCAGCAGCTATGAAACAAAGGAGACCCAGTACTTC

D gene: TRBD2
J gene: TRBJ2-5
V gene: TRBV5-4
clone size: .
CDR3 protein: CASSLVGGGAGETQYF
CDR3 DNA: TGTGCCAGCAGCTTGGTAGGCGGGGGGGCCGGAGAGACCCAGTACTTC

D gene: TRBD1
J gene: TRBJ2-1
V gene: TRBV18
clone size: .
CDR3 protein: CASSHGQGAYNEQFF
CDR3 DNA: TGTGCCAGCTCCCACGGACAGGGGGCCTACAATGAGCAGTTCTTC

D gene: TRBD1
J gene: TRBJ1-2
V gene: TRBV5-4
clone size: .
CDR3 protein: CASSLGQGANYGYTF
CDR3 DNA: TGTGCCAGCAGCTTGGGACAGGGGGCTAACTATGGCTACACCTTC

D gene: .
J gene: TRBJ1-5
V gene: TRBV19
clone size: .
CDR3 protein: CASSIGKVSNQPQHF
CDR3 DNA: TGTGCCAGTAGTATTGGAAAGGTTAGCAATCAGCCCCAGCATTTT

D gene: .
J gene: TRBJ2-7
V gene: TRBV2
clone size: .
CDR3 protein: CASRTYEQYF
CDR3 DNA: TGTGCCAGCAGGACCTACGAGCAGTACTTC

D gene: TRBD1
J gene: TRBJ2-1
V gene: TRBV5-1
clone size: .
CDR3 protein: CARTWRQGTYNEQFF
CDR3 DNA: TGCGCCAGAACTTGGCGACAGGGCACCTACAATGAGCAGTTCTTC

D gene: TRBD1
J gene: TRBJ1-2
V gene: TRBV10-1
clone size: few
CDR3 protein: CASSESGQNYGYTF
CDR3 DNA: TGCGCCAGCAGTGAGTCGGGACAGAACTATGGCTACACCTTC

D gene: .
J gene: TRBJ2-7
V gene: TRBV18
clone size: .
CDR3 protein: CASSQRGQDRSYEQYF
CDR3 DNA: TGTGCCAGCTCTCAGAGAGGTCAGGATAGGTCCTACGAGCAGTACTTC

D gene: .
J gene: TRBJ2-6
V gene: TRBV28
clone size: .
CDR3 protein: CASSFPSGANVLTF
CDR3 DNA: TGTGCCAGCAGTTTCCCGTCTGGGGCCAACGTCCTGACTTTC

D gene: TRBD1
J gene: TRBJ2-1
V gene: TRBV18
clone size: few
CDR3 protein: CASSLTGTGVYNEQFF
CDR3 DNA: TGTGCCAGCTCACTAACCGGGACAGGGGTATACAATGAGCAGTTCTTC

D gene: .
J gene: TRBJ2-2
V gene: TRBV18
clone size: few
CDR3 protein: CASSPEAGELFF
CDR3 DNA: TGTGCCAGCTCACCCGAGGCCGGGGAGCTGTTTTTT

D gene: TRBD1
J gene: TRBJ1-2
V gene: TRBV6-6
clone size: .
CDR3 protein: CASRTRTGNGYTF
CDR3 DNA: TGTGCCAGCAGAACTCGGACAGGGAATGGCTACACCTTC

D gene: TRBD2
J gene: TRBJ2-3
V gene: TRBV18
clone size: few
CDR3 protein: CASSPPGGRTSGRGRTDTQYF
CDR3 DNA: TGTGCCAGCTCACCTCCAGGGGGCAGGACTAGCGGGAGAGGCCGCACAGATACGCAGTATTTT

D gene: TRBD1
J gene: TRBJ2-2
V gene: TRBV19
clone size: once
CDR3 protein: CASSVRQGGLFF
CDR3 DNA: TGTGCCAGTAGTGTCCGACAGGGCGGGCTGTTTTTT

D gene: .
J gene: TRBJ2-7
V gene: TRBV18
clone size: few
CDR3 protein: CASSPRGGGSSYEQYF
CDR3 DNA: TGTGCCAGCTCACCCCGAGGGGGGGGAAGCTCCTACGAGCAGTACTTC

D gene: .
J gene: TRBJ1-6
V gene: TRBV5-1
clone size: .
CDR3 protein: CASRTDFNSPLHF
CDR3 DNA: TGCGCCAGCCGAACAGATTTTAATTCACCCCTCCACTTT

D gene: TRBD1
J gene: TRBJ1-1
V gene: TRBV14
clone size: .
CDR3 protein: CASRPGGRTEAFF
CDR3 DNA: TGTGCCAGCAGACCAGGGGGGAGGACTGAAGCTTTCTTT

D gene: .
J gene: TRBJ1-2
V gene: TRBV5-4
clone size: .
CDR3 protein: CASSLEPLYGYTF
CDR3 DNA: TGTGCCAGCAGCTTGGAACCGCTCTATGGCTACACCTTC

D gene: .
J gene: TRBJ1-4
V gene: TRBV7-9
clone size: .
CDR3 protein: CASSSRREEKLFF
CDR3 DNA: TGTGCCAGCAGCTCACGGAGGGAAGAAAAACTGTTTTTT

D gene: TRBD1
J gene: TRBJ2-1
V gene: TRBV7-8
clone size: .
CDR3 protein: CASTRTGTGGMHEQFF
CDR3 DNA: TGTGCCAGCACCCGCACAGGGACAGGGGGCATGCATGAGCAGTTCTTC

D gene: TRBD1
J gene: TRBJ1-1
V gene: TRBV19
clone size: .
CDR3 protein: CASRPGQGHTEAFF
CDR3 DNA: TGTGCCAGTAGACCGGGACAGGGCCACACTGAAGCTTTCTTT

D gene: .
J gene: TRBJ1-1
V gene: TRBV7-9
clone size: .
CDR3 protein: CASSLSRETEAFF
CDR3 DNA: TGTGCCAGCAGCTTATCAAGGGAGACTGAAGCTTTCTTT

D gene: .
J gene: TRBJ1-6
V gene: TRBV30
clone size: .
CDR3 protein: CAWKIGSYNSPLHF
CDR3 DNA: TGTGCCTGGAAGATCGGGTCCTATAATTCACCCCTCCACTTT

D gene: .
J gene: TRBJ2-2
V gene: TRBV6-5
clone size: once
CDR3 protein: CASRSNTGPGELFF
CDR3 DNA: TGTGCCAGCAGATCAAACACAGGACCCGGGGAGCTGTTTTTT

D gene: TRBD1
J gene: TRBJ1-1
V gene: TRBV15
clone size: .
CDR3 protein: CATSRGTGKNTEAFF
CDR3 DNA: TGTGCCACCAGCAGAGGGACAGGGAAGAACACTGAAGCTTTCTTT

D gene: TRBD2
J gene: TRBJ2-1
V gene: TRBV18
clone size: once
CDR3 protein: CASSSDASGGSNEQFF
CDR3 DNA: TGTGCCAGCTCATCCGACGCTAGCGGGGGATCTAATGAGCAGTTCTTC

D gene: .
J gene: TRBJ1-4
V gene: TRBV9
clone size: .
CDR3 protein: CASSVEGTTNEKLFF
CDR3 DNA: TGTGCCAGCAGCGTTGAAGGTACAACTAATGAAAAACTGTTTTTT

D gene: .
J gene: TRBJ1-4
V gene: TRBV27
clone size: .
CDR3 protein: CASSLAGANEKLFF
CDR3 DNA: TGTGCCAGCAGTTTGGCCGGGGCTAATGAAAAACTGTTTTTT

D gene: .
J gene: TRBJ1-2
V gene: TRBV19
clone size: .
CDR3 protein: CASSPKGNRRLDGYTF
CDR3 DNA: TGTGCCAGTAGTCCGAAAGGGAACAGGCGGCTGGATGGCTACACCTTC

D gene: TRBD2
J gene: TRBJ2-1
V gene: TRBV6-1
clone size: .
CDR3 protein: CASSRTSGGRVEQFF
CDR3 DNA: TGTGCCAGCAGTCGGACTAGCGGGGGTAGGGTTGAGCAGTTCTTC

D gene: TRBD2
J gene: TRBJ2-5
V gene: TRBV9
clone size: .
CDR3 protein: CASSDSGGAFETQYF
CDR3 DNA: TGTGCCAGCAGCGACAGCGGGGGGGCCTTTGAGACCCAGTACTTC

D gene: TRBD1
J gene: TRBJ2-3
V gene: TRBV5-1
clone size: once
CDR3 protein: CASSLGGQGRTDTQYF
CDR3 DNA: TGCGCCAGCAGCTTGGGGGGACAGGGGAGAACAGATACGCAGTATTTT

D gene: .
J gene: TRBJ2-2
V gene: TRBV9
clone size: .
CDR3 protein: CASRRGLQGSSTGELFF
CDR3 DNA: TGTGCCAGCAGGCGAGGACTACAAGGGTCGAGCACCGGGGAGCTGTTTTTT

D gene: TRBD1
J gene: TRBJ2-7
V gene: TRBV5-1
clone size: .
CDR3 protein: CASSLSGTGRYEQYF
CDR3 DNA: TGCGCCAGCAGCTTGTCCGGGACAGGGAGGTACGAGCAGTACTTC

D gene: .
J gene: TRBJ2-7
V gene: TRBV27
clone size: .
CDR3 protein: CASRSSYEQYF
CDR3 DNA: TGTGCCAGCCGCTCCTCCTACGAGCAGTACTTC

D gene: .
J gene: TRBJ2-2
V gene: TRBV6-5
clone size: .
CDR3 protein: CASSYSIAVNTGELFF
CDR3 DNA: TGTGCCAGCAGTTACTCGATTGCAGTTAACACCGGGGAGCTGTTTTTT